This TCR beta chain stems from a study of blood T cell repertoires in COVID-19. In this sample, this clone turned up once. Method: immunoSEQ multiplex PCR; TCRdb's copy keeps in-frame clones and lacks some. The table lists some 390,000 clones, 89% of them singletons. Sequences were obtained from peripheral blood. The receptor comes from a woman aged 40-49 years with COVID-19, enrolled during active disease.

In nucleotides, the CDR3 is TGCGCCAGCAGAAAACAGGGGGCTGGGTCAATTGAAAAACTGTTTTTT. Translated: CASRKQGAGSIEKLFF. The chain uses TRBV5-1 and TRBJ1-4; the match to TRBD1 covers 9 bases. The CDR3 spans 16 residues. The V segment lost 5 bases and the J segment 7 bases; nucleotides outside the gene matches: 12. From germline, CDR1 is SGHRS and CDR2 YFSETQ.